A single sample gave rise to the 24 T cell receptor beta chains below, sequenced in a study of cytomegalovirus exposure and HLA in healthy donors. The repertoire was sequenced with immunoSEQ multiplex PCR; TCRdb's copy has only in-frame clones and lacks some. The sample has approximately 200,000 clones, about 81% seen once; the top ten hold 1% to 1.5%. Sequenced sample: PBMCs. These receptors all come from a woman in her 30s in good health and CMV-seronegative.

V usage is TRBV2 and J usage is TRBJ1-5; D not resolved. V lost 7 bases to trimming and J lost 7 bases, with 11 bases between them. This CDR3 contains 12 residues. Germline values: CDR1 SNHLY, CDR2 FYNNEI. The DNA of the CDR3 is TGTGCCAGCAACCCGGGGATACAGCCCCAGCATTTT. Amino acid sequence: CASNPGIQPQHF.

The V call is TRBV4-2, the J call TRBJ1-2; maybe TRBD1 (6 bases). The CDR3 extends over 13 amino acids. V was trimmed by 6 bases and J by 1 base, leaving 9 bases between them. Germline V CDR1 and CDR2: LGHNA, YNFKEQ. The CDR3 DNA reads TGTGCCAGCAGTGCGGACAGTAACTATGGCTACACCTTC. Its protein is CASSADSNYGYTF.

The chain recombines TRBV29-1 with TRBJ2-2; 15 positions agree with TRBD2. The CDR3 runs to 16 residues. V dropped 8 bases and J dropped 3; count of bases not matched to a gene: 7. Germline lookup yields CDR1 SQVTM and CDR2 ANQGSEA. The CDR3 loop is CSIGLAGGQDTGELFF. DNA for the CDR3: TGCAGCATCGGACTAGCGGGGGGGCAGGACACCGGGGAGCTGTTTTTT.

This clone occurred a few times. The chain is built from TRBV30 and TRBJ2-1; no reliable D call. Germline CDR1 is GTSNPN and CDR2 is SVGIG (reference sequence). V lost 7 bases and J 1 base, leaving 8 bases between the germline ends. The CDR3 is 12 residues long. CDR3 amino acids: CASALSYNEQFF. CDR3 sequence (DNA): TGTGCCTCCGCGTTATCCTACAATGAGCAGTTCTTC.

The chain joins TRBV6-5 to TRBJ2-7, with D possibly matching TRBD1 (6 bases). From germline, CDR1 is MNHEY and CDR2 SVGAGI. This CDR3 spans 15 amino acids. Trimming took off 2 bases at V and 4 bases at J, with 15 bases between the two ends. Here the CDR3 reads CASSYGQGRRYEQYF. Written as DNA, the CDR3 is TGTGCCAGCAGTTACGGGCAGGGGCGGCGTTACGAGCAGTACTTC.

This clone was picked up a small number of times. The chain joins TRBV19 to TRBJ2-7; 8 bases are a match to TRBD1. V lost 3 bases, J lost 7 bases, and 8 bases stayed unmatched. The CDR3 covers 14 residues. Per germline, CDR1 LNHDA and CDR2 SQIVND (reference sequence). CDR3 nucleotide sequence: TGTGCCAGTAGTATCTCCAGGGGGCAGAGGGAGCAGTACTTC. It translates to CASSISRGQREQYF.

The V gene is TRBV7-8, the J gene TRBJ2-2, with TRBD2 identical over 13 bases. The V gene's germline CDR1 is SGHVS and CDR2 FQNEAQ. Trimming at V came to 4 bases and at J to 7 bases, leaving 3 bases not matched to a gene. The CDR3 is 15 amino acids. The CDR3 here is CASSWTSGRVGELFF. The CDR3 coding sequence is TGTGCCAGCAGCTGGACTAGCGGGAGAGTCGGGGAGCTGTTTTTT.

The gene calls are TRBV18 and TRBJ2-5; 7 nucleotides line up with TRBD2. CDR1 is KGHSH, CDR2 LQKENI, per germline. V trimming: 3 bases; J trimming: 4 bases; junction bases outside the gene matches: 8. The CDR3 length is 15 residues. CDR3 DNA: TGTGCCAGCTCACCGGGGAGAGCGGGACGAGAGACCCAGTACTTC. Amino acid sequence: CASSPGRAGRETQYF.

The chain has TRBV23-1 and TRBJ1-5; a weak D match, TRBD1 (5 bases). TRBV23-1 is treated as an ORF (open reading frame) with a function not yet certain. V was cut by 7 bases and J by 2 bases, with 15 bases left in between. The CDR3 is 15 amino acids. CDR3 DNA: TGCGCCAGCATTGTCCAGGGAATGGGCAATCAGCCCCAGCATTTT. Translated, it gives CASIVQGMGNQPQHF.

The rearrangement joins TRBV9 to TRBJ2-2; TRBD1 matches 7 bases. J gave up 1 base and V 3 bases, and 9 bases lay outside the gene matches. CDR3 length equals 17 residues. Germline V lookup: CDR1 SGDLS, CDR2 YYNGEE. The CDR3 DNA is TGTGCCAGCAGCGGCAGCCCGGGACAGAGGAACACCGGGGAGCTGTTTTTT. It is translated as CASSGSPGQRNTGELFF.

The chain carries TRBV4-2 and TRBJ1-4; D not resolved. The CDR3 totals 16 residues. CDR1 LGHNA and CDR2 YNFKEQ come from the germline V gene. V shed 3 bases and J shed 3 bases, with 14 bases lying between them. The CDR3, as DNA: TGTGCCAGCAGCCATCTGGAGGGTCGAGCTAATGAAAAACTGTTTTTT. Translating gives CASSHLEGRANEKLFF.

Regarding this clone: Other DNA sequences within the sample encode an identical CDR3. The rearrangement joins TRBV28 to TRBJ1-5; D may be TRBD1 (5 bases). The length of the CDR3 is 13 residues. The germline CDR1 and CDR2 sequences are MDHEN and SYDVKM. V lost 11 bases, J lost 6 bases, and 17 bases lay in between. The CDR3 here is CASNRSGFQPQHF. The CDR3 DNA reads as TGTGCCTCCAACCGGTCAGGGTTTCAGCCCCAGCATTTT.

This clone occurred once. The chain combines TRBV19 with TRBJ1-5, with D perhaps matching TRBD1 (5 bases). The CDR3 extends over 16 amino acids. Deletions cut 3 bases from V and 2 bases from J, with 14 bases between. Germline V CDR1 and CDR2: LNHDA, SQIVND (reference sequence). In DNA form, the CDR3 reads TGTGCCAGTAGTATCTCCAGGGCTATGGGCAATCAGCCCCAGCATTTT. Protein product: CASSISRAMGNQPQHF.

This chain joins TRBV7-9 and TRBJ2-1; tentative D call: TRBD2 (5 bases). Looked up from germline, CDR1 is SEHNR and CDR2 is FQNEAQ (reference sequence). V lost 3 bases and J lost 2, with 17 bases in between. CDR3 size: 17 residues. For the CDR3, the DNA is TGTGCCAGCAGCTTTGGAGCTTGGGAGACTGCCTACAATGAGCAGTTCTTC. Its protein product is CASSFGAWETAYNEQFF. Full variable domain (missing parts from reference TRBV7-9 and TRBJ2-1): DTGVSQNPRHKITKRGQNVTFRCDPISEHNRLYWYRQTLGQGPEFLTYFQNEAQLEKSRLLSDRFSAERPKGSFSTLEIQRTEQGDSAMYLCASSFGAWETAYNEQFFGPGTRLTVL.

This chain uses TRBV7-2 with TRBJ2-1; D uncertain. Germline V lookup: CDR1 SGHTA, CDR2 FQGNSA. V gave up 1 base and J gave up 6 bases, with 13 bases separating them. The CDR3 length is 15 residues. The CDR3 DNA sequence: TGTGCCAGCAGCTTAGACCAACTTTACCGCAATGAGCAGTTCTTC. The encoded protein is CASSLDQLYRNEQFF.

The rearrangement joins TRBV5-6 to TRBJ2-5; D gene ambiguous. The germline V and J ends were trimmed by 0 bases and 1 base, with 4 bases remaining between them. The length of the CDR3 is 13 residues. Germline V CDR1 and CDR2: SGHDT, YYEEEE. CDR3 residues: CASSLDTQETQYF. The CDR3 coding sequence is TGTGCCAGCAGCTTGGACACCCAAGAGACCCAGTACTTC.

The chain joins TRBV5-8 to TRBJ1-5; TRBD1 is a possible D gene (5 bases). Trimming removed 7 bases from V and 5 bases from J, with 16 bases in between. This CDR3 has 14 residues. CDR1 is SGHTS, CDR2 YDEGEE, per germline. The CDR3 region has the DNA TGTGCCAGCCTCAAGGGGTGGGGGGATCAGCCCCAGCATTTT. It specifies CASLKGWGDQPQHF.

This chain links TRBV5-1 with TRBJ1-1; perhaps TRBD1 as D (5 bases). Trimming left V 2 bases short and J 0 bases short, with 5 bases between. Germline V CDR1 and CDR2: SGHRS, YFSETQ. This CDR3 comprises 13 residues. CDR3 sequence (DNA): TGCGCCAGCAGCTTCAGGGTGAACACTGAAGCTTTCTTT. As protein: CASSFRVNTEAFF.

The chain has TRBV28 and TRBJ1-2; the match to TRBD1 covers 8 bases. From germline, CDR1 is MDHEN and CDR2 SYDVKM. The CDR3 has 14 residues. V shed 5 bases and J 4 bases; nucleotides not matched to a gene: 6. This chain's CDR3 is CASSPQDRAYGYTF. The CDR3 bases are TGTGCCAGCAGTCCCCAGGACAGGGCCTATGGCTACACCTTC.

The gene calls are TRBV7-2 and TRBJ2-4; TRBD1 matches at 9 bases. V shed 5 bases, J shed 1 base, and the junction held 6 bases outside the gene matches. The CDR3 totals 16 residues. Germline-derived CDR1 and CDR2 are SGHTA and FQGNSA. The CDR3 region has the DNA TGTGCCAGCAGCCGCTTCGGACAGGGGGCCAAAAACATTCAGTACTTC. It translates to CASSRFGQGAKNIQYF. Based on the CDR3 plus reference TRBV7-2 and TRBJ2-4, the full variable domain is GAGVSQSPSNKVTEKGKDVELRCDPISGHTALYWYRQSLGQGLEFLIYFQGNSAPDKSGLPSDRFSAERTGGSVSTLTIQRTQQEDSAVYLCASSRFGQGAKNIQYFGAGTRLSVL.

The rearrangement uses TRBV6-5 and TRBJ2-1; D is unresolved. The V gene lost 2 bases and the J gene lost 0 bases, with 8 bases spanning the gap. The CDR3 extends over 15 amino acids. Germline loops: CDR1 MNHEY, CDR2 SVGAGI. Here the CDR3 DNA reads TGTGCCAGCAGTTACGTGCGAATCTCCTACAATGAGCAGTTCTTC. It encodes CASSYVRISYNEQFF.

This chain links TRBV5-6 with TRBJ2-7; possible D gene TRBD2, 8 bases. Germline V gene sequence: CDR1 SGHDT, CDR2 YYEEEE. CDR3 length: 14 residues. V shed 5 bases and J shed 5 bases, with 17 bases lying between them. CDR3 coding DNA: TGTGCCAGCAGGGAGGGACTAGGGGGCCACGAGCAGTACTTC. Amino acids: CASREGLGGHEQYF.

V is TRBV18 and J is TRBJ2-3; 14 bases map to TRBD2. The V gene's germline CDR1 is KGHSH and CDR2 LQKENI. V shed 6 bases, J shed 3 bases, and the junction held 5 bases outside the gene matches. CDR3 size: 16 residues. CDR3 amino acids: CASSGTSGSTTDTQYF. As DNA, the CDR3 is TGTGCCAGCTCCGGGACTAGCGGGAGCACTACAGATACGCAGTATTTT.

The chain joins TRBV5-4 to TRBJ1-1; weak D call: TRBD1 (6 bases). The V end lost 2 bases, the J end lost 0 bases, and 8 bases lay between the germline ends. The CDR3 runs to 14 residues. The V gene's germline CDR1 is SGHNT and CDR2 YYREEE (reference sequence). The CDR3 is CASSFRDMNTEAFF. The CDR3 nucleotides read TGTGCCAGCAGCTTCAGGGACATGAACACTGAAGCTTTCTTT.